This TCR beta chain was captured in a study of cytomegalovirus exposure and HLA in healthy donors. Findings and limits, study-wide: For TCR beta chains, V- and J-gene trimming was later linked to a missense DCLRE1C variant.

To note about this clone: Its antigen is still unknown. A read error may produce the germline difference seen at one junction end.

The donors gave bone marrow, and they were healthy. This CDR3 is 15 amino acids long. The V gene's germline CDR1 is SGHDT and CDR2 YYEEEE. 13 Jbeta primers and 60 Vbeta primers were used for the PCR. Here immunoSEQ multiplex PCR was the method, and the copy in TCRdb shows in-frame clones only, minus some. Here the sample spans about 130,000 clones, 70% to 80% being singletons. The genes are TRBV5-6 and TRBJ2-1; TRBD2 matches at 10 bases. What was sequenced was PBMCs. The clonotype was recovered from a woman aged 45-59 years in good health and CMV-seronegative. The CDR3: CASTLGLAGEREQFF. CDR3 in DNA: TGTGCCAGCACCTTGGGGCTAGCGGGAGAACGGGAGCAGTTCTTC.